One sample yielded the 19 T cell receptor beta chains listed below, sequenced in a study of early T cells in non-severe SARS-CoV-2 infection. TCRdb used MiXCR to reprocess the 5' RACE reads, holding one entry per CDR3 protein. The sample consists of some 25,000 distinct CDR3 sequences, about 5% of them appearing once. Sequencing used whole blood. Receptors originate from an adult who was a healthcare worker with PCR-confirmed SARS-CoV-2 infection or an uninfected control (not recorded which).

This clonotype was detected many times. The gene calls are TRBV11-2 and TRBJ2-7; possibly TRBD2 for D (5 bases). Germline V gene lookup returns CDR1 SGHAT and CDR2 FQNNGV. This CDR3 spans 16 amino acids. The ends were cut back, 4 bases at V and 7 bases at J, with 23 bases in the middle. CDR3 in DNA: TGTGCCAGCAGCTCCAGCGGTACGACTGTGACCTGGGAGCAGTACTTC. This sequence encodes CASSSSGTTVTWEQYF.

This clonotype was counted ten times or more. This chain joins TRBV19 and TRBJ2-2, with 13 bases matching TRBD2. The CDR3 spans 15 residues. CDR1 and CDR2 from the germline V gene are LNHDA and SQIVND (reference sequence). Unmatched junction bases numbered 4, after V lost 6 bases and J lost 6 bases. In DNA, the CDR3 is TGTGCCAGTAGGCGACTAGCGGGAGGCTCCGGGGAGCTGTTTTTT. Its protein is CASRRLAGGSGELFF.

The sample holds a few counts of this clonotype. The chain employs TRBV3-1 and TRBJ2-7; possible D gene TRBD2, 5 bases. Germline CDR1 reads LGHDT; CDR2 reads YNNKEL (reference sequence). The CDR3 is made up of 13 amino acids. V lost 4 bases to trimming and J lost 6 bases, with 13 bases between them. The CDR3 DNA follows: TGTGCCAGCAGCCTTAAACTAGGAAGCGAGCAGTACTTC. Protein: CASSLKLGSEQYF.

This clonotype was observed a few times. This chain connects TRBV5-8 to TRBJ2-7; D unresolved. This CDR3 contains 12 residues. From germline, CDR1 is SGHTS and CDR2 YDEGEE. The germline V and J ends were trimmed by 0 bases and 3 bases, with 4 bases remaining between them. DNA of the CDR3: TGTGCCAGCAGCTTGGGGAACTACGAGCAGTACTTC. The encoded protein is CASSLGNYEQYF.

In this sample, this clonotype is medium-sized. V and J are TRBV19 and TRBJ1-5; 9 nucleotides align to TRBD1. Germline V lookup: CDR1 LNHDA, CDR2 SQIVND (reference sequence). V lost 6 bases, J lost 0 bases, and 9 bases stayed unmatched. The CDR3 totals 17 residues. The CDR3 sequence is CASRTGGSSDSNQPQHF. The CDR3 DNA follows: TGTGCCAGTAGGACAGGGGGTTCTTCGGATAGCAATCAGCCCCAGCATTTT.

In its sample, this clonotype was seen many times. The chain has TRBV7-2 and TRBJ1-5; unclear D gene. V lost 5 bases, J lost 0 bases, and 8 bases lay in between. This CDR3 has 14 residues. Germline CDR1 is SGHTA and CDR2 is FQGNSA. The CDR3 reads CASSQGPSNQPQHF. The CDR3, as DNA: TGTGCCAGCAGCCAAGGGCCTAGCAATCAGCCCCAGCATTTT.

This clonotype was seen a few times. This CDR3 is CAWSVRGGRTDTQYF. The CDR3 coding sequence is TGTGCCTGGAGTGTTCGGGGCGGGAGGACAGATACGCAGTATTTT. J is TRBJ2-3 and V is TRBV30; 8 bases map to TRBD2. CDR3 length: 15 residues. Germline V gene data show CDR1 as GTSNPN and CDR2 as SVGIG (reference sequence). Unmatched junction bases numbered 5, after V lost 0 bases and J lost 3 bases.

The chain has TRBV19 and TRBJ1-2, with 8 nucleotides matching TRBD1. The V gene's germline CDR1 is LNHDA and CDR2 SQIVND (reference sequence). The CDR3 is 18 residues long. V dropped 1 base and J dropped 5; count of bases not matched to a gene: 15. DNA of the CDR3: TGTGCCAGTAGTATAGGGCCCGGACAGGGCGAGAAGGCGTATGGCTACACCTTC. Encoded protein: CASSIGPGQGEKAYGYTF.

This clonotype has at least ten counts. This rearrangement joins TRBV7-9 to TRBJ2-3, with 9 bases identical to TRBD2. The trim removed 5 bases at V and 0 bases at J, leaving 9 bases unmatched. The V gene's germline CDR1 is SEHNR and CDR2 FQNEAQ (reference sequence). The CDR3 is 17 residues long. CDR3 in DNA: TGTGCCAGCAGCCTAGGCACTAGCGGGCCGAGCACAGATACGCAGTATTTT. Its translation: CASSLGTSGPSTDTQYF.

This clonotype was picked up many times. The CDR3: CASSIGVRYEQYF. In DNA, the CDR3 is TGTGCCAGTAGTATCGGCGTTAGGTACGAGCAGTACTTC. The chain recombines TRBV19 with TRBJ2-7; D uncertain. Trimming removed 3 bases at V and 4 bases at J, with 10 bases between. There are 13 residues in the CDR3. Germline CDR1 LNHDA, CDR2 SQIVND (reference sequence).

In this sample, this clonotype turned up a few times. The rearrangement uses TRBV19 and TRBJ2-7, with TRBD1 identical over 7 bases. Germline loops: CDR1 LNHDA, CDR2 SQIVND (reference sequence). With 5 bases clipped from V and 5 bases from J, the junction kept 12 bases outside the gene matches. This CDR3 is 15 amino acids long. In DNA form, the CDR3 reads TGTGCCAGTAGTCTGATGACCGGGACAGACAACGAGCAGTACTTC. Its translation is CASSLMTGTDNEQYF.

In this sample, this clonotype turned up many times. J is TRBJ2-2 and V is TRBV20-1; possible D gene TRBD2, 6 bases. V dropped 2 bases and J dropped 5 bases, with 12 bases sitting between them. CDR3 size: 14 residues. CDR1 is DFQATT, CDR2 SNEGSKA, per germline (reference sequence). CDR3 sequence reads: CSARSEGTTGELFF. The CDR3 DNA is TGCAGTGCTAGATCTGAAGGGACTACCGGGGAGCTGTTTTTT.

This clonotype was picked up many times. This chain connects TRBV15 to TRBJ2-1, with 12 bases that match TRBD2. With V trimmed by 0 bases and J by 7 bases, 4 bases remained unmatched. Germline values: CDR1 LNHNV, CDR2 YYDKDF (reference sequence). This CDR3 has 16 residues. The CDR3 reads CATSRDLGLAGNEQFF. The CDR3 DNA is TGTGCCACCAGCAGAGATCTAGGACTAGCGGGGAATGAGCAGTTCTTC.

This clonotype is categorized as medium-sized. The CDR3 nucleotides are TGTGCCAGCAGTTTAATAACTTGGACAGGGGGCCGTGAGACCCAGTACTTC. It specifies CASSLITWTGGRETQYF. The J gene is TRBJ2-5, the V gene TRBV12-3 or TRBV12-4; 11 nucleotides line up with TRBD1. V lost 2 bases, J lost 5 bases, and 10 bases stayed unmatched. The length of the CDR3 is 17 residues.

This clonotype was observed many times. V gene TRBV20-1 combines with J gene TRBJ1-4, with D tentatively TRBD1 (5 bases). V was clipped by 5 bases and J by 3 bases, with 10 bases between them. Per germline, CDR1 DFQATT and CDR2 SNEGSKA (reference sequence). The length of the CDR3 is 13 residues. Here the CDR3 reads CSARQGSNEKLFF. The CDR3 bases are TGCAGTGCTCGGCAGGGATCTAATGAAAAACTGTTTTTT.

This clonotype was detected ten times or more. The CDR3 loop is CASRPTGTNEKLFF. CDR3 DNA sequence: TGTGCCAGCAGGCCCACGGGAACTAATGAAAAACTGTTTTTT. This rearrangement joins TRBV6-2 or TRBV6-3 to TRBJ1-4; D remains unclear. Per the germline V gene, CDR1 is MNHEY and CDR2 is SVGEGT. The length of the CDR3 is 14 residues. Trimming left V 6 bases short and J 1 base short, with 9 bases between.

This clonotype was found a few times. This chain joins TRBV27 and TRBJ2-7; no firm D call. Trimming pared 4 bases from V and 2 bases from J, leaving 12 bases between. Per germline, CDR1 MNHEY and CDR2 SMNVEV (reference sequence). This CDR3 spans 14 amino acids. DNA for the CDR3: TGTGCCAGCAGTTACGCAGGTTCTCCCTACGAGCAGTACTTC. Translated, it gives CASSYAGSPYEQYF.

This clonotype is medium-sized in the sample. This chain joins TRBV2 and TRBJ2-1; a possible D gene is TRBD2 (6 bases). The CDR3 has 13 residues. Germline V gene sequence: CDR1 SNHLY, CDR2 FYNNEI. V lost 3 bases and J 8 bases, leaving 11 bases between the germline ends. CDR3 DNA sequence: TGTGCCAGCAGTGAGGAGGGGAGAGATGAGCAGTTCTTC. Translated: CASSEEGRDEQFF.

This clonotype was counted at least ten times. The chain links TRBV6-5 to TRBJ2-7; 9 nucleotides align to TRBD2. V gave up 7 bases and J gave up 4 bases; unmatched junction bases: 5. Per the germline V gene, CDR1 is MNHEY and CDR2 is SVGAGI. The length of the CDR3 is 13 residues. In DNA, the CDR3 is TGTGCCAGCAAAGGTAGCGGGAGATACGAGCAGTACTTC. Encoded protein: CASKGSGRYEQYF.